The subject of this entry is one T cell receptor beta chain. This specimen comes from a study of blood T cell repertoires in COVID-19. On the study more broadly: Researchers got acute and convalescent COVID-19 samples from the United States, Italy and Spain. The cDNA or gDNA used as material had been derived from T cells, B-cell-depleted T cells, or PBMCs.

The V gene's germline CDR1 is SGHKS and CDR2 YYEKEE (reference sequence). V lost 4 bases to trimming and J lost 10 bases; unmatched junction nucleotides: 15. The CDR3 runs to 16 residues. Sequencing used immunoSEQ multiplex PCR; TCRdb keeps in-frame clones, though not all of them. The table shows roughly 170,000 clones, with more than 80% occurring only once. Source material: peripheral blood. The chain couples TRBV5-5 to TRBJ2-1, with 9 bases lining up with TRBD2. This sequence originates from a human donor in a cohort sampled during active COVID-19. CDR3 DNA sequence: TGTGCCAGCAGCCCCCAGGGCGGCGGGGGGGCTAAGGAGCAGTTCTTC. Amino acids: CASSPQGGGGAKEQFF.